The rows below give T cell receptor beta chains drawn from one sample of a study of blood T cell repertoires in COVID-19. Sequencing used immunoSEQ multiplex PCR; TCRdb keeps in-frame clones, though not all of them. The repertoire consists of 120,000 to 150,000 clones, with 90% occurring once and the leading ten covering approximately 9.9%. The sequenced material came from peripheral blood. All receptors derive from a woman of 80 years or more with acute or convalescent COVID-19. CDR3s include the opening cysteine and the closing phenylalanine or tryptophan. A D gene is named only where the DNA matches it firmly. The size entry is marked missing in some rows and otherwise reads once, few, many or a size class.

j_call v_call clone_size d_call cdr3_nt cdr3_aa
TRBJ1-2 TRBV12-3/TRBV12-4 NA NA TGTGCCAGCAGTTCAGGGACACCCTATGGCTACACCTTC CASSSGTPYGYTF
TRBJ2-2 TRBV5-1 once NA TGCGCCAGCAGCTTCCAGGGAGGATCGGACACCGGGGAGCTGTTTTTT CASSFQGGSDTGELFF
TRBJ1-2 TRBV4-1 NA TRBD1 TGCGCCAGCAGCCAAGTACAGGGGGCGACGCGGGGCTACACCTTC CASSQVQGATRGYTF
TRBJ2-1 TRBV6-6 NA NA TGTGCCAGCAGTTACATCGCGGGGGCCGGGGATGAGCAGTTCTTC CASSYIAGAGDEQFF
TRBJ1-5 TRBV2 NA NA TGTGCCAGCAGTGGAAGGGGGCCCCAGCATTTT CASSGRGPQHF
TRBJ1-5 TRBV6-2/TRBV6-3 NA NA TGTGCCAGCAGTTACTCGGGGGGATGGGATCAGCCCCAGCATTTT CASSYSGGWDQPQHF
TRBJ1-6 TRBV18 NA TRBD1 TGTGCCAGCTCACCGTCCCGGGACAGGGGATCACCCCTCCACTTT CASSPSRDRGSPLHF
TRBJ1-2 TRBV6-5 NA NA TGTGCCAGCAGTTACCCGTCGGGTGGCTACACCTTC CASSYPSGGYTF
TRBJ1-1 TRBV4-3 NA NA TGCGCCAGCAGCCAAGATCTTCGCACCGGGACAAGGAACACTGAAGCTTTCTTT CASSQDLRTGTRNTEAFF
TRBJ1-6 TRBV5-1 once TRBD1 TGCGCCAGCAGCTTACAGGGGTTAGAGAATTCACCCCTCCACTTT CASSLQGLENSPLHF
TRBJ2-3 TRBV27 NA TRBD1 TGTGCCAGCAGTAACAGGGGTTCCCGCACAGATACGCAGTATTTT CASSNRGSRTDTQYF
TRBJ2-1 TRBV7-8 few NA TGTGCCAGCACCCTAGAGGTGGCTGTTCGCGATGAGCAGTTCTTC CASTLEVAVRDEQFF
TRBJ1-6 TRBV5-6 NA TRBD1 TGTGCCAGCAGCTTGTCTCCGACAGGGAATACTTCACCCCTCCACTTT CASSLSPTGNTSPLHF
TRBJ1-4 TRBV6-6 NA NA TGTGCCAGCGGAGGGAATGAAAAACTGTTTTTT CASGGNEKLFF
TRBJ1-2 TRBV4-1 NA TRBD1 TGCGCCAGCAGCCAAGTTCCGGTGACAGGGAACTATGGCTACACCTTC CASSQVPVTGNYGYTF
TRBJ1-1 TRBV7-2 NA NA TGTGCCAGCAGCTTGTCAGGGGAACTTGAAGCTTTCTTT CASSLSGELEAFF
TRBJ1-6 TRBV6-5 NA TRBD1 TGTGCCAGCAGACAGGGGTTTAGTAATTCACCCCTCCACTTT CASRQGFSNSPLHF
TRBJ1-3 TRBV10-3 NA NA TGTGCCATCAGGACCGAGGAACTCTCTGGAAACACCATATATTTT CAIRTEELSGNTIYF
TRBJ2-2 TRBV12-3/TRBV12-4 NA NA TGTGCCAGCAGTTTGGGTGGGCCCGGGGAGCTGTTTTTT CASSLGGPGELFF
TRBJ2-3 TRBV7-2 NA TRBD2 TGTGCCAGCAGCTTCAGGGTAGCGGGCGGCTTCTTCACAGATACGCAGTATTTT CASSFRVAGGFFTDTQYF
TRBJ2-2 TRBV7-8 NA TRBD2 TGTGCCAGCAGCTTAGCGAATAAGTTAGCGGGGGATCCCGGGAACACCGGGGAGCTGTTTTTT CASSLANKLAGDPGNTGELFF
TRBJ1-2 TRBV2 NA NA TGTGCCAGCAGTGAGGACTTTAACTATGGCTACACCTTC CASSEDFNYGYTF
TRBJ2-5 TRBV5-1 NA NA TGCGCCAGCAGCTGGAGGGACAGCAGTGGTTTGGAGACCCAGTACTTC CASSWRDSSGLETQYF
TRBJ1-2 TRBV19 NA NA TGTGCCAGTAGTATAGATACAGGAACCTATGGCTACACCTTC CASSIDTGTYGYTF
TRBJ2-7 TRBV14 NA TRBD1 TGTGCCAGCAGCCCGAGATCCGGGACAGGGGGCGAGCAGTACTTC CASSPRSGTGGEQYF
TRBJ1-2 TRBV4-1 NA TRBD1 TGCGCCAGCAGCCAAGAGCCCGACAGGGCCTATGGCTACACCTTC CASSQEPDRAYGYTF
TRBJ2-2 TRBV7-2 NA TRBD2 TGTGCCAGCAGCTCACGCGGGGGGGCCAGCACCGGGGAGCTGTTTTTT CASSSRGGASTGELFF
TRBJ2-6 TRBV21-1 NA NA TGTGCCAGTGAGGTAGGCCTTAAGGGGCTTGGGGCCAACGTCCTGACTTTC CASEVGLKGLGANVLTF
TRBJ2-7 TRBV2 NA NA TGTGCCAGCAGAAACGGGGGAGAGCAGTACTTC CASRNGGEQYF
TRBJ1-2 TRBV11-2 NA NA TGTGCCAGCAGCTTAGGGGGCGGGGGCAGGGGCCGGTATCGCTATGGCTACACCTTC CASSLGGGGRGRYRYGYTF
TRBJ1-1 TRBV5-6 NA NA TGTGCCAGCAGCTTGAAGGAGGGTCGGAAAGCTTTCTTT CASSLKEGRKAFF
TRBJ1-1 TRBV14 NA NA TGTGCCAGCAGCCAAGAAAGGGTCAGGGATGAAATCTCTGAAGCTTTCTTT CASSQERVRDEISEAFF
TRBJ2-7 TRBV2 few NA TGTGCCAGCAGTGATCTGGGAGGCCTGTCCTACGAGCAGTACTTC CASSDLGGLSYEQYF
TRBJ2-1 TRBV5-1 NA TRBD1 TGCGCCAGCAGCCCAGGGACAGGGGGGGCGAGCTCCTACAATGAGCAGTTCTTC CASSPGTGGASSYNEQFF
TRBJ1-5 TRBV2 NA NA TGTGCCAGCAGTGACAACCAGGGAACCCGCAATCAGCCCCAGCATTTT CASSDNQGTRNQPQHF
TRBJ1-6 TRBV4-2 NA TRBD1 TGTGCCAGCAGCCAGGACAGGGTAACCAATTCACCCCTCCACTTT CASSQDRVTNSPLHF
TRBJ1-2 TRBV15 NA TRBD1 TGTGCCACCAGCACCCCAGGGGGCTACTATGGCTACACCTTC CATSTPGGYYGYTF
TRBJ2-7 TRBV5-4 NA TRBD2 TGTGCCAGCAGCTCGACCCTAGCGGGGATAGACGAGCAGTACTTC CASSSTLAGIDEQYF
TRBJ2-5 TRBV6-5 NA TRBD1 TGTGCCAGCAGTACCGGGACAGGGGGGTGGGAGACCCAGTACTTC CASSTGTGGWETQYF
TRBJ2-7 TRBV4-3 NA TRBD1 TGCGCCAGCAGCCAAGAGGGGACAGACCACCGCTACGAGCAGTACTTC CASSQEGTDHRYEQYF
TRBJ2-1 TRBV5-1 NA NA TGCGCCAGCAGTTATGCAGTGTACTACAATGAGCAGTTCTTC CASSYAVYYNEQFF
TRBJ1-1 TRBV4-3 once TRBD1 TGCGCCAGCAGCCAAGATTCGGGGGGACAGGGGGAAACTGAAGCTTTCTTT CASSQDSGGQGETEAFF
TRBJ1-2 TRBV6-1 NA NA TGTGCCAGCAGTGAAGGGGCCGGCTATGGCTACACCTTC CASSEGAGYGYTF
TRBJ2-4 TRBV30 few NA TGTGCCTGGAGGAACAAGCTACCAGGGAATCTAGCCAAAAACATTCAGTACTTC CAWRNKLPGNLAKNIQYF
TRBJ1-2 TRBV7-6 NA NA TGTGCCAGCAGCTTAAGGGGCCTCTATGGCTACACCTTC CASSLRGLYGYTF
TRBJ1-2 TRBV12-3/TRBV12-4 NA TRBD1 TGTGCCAGCAGTTTACAGGGGGCATACGGCTACACCTTC CASSLQGAYGYTF
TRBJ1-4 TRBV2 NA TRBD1 TGTGCCAGCCTTCTGGGACAGGGGGATGAAAAACTGTTTTTT CASLLGQGDEKLFF
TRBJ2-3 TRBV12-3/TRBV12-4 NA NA TGTGCCAGCAGTACAGGGTTGGCAGATACGCAGTATTTT CASSTGLADTQYF
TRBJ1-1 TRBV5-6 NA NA TGTGCCAGCAGCTCGGGATTAAGGACGGGTAACACTGAAGCTTTCTTT CASSSGLRTGNTEAFF
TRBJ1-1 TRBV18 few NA TGTGCCAGCGCGCTGAACACTGAAGCTTTCTTT CASALNTEAFF
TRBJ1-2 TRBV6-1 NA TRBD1 TGTGCCAGCAGTGGTAGGGGACAGGGTTCGGGTACTAACTATGGCTACACCTTC CASSGRGQGSGTNYGYTF
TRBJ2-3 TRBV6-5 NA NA TGTGCCAGCAGTTACGCGGCAGCACAAGATACGCAGTATTTT CASSYAAAQDTQYF
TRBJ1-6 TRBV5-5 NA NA TGTGCCAGCAGCTTGGAGGGGCTTCCCCTCCACTTT CASSLEGLPLHF
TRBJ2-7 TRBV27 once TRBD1 TGTGCCAGCAGTTCAACCTTCAGAGGGACAGCTGAGCAGTACTTC CASSSTFRGTAEQYF
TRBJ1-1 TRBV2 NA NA TGTGCCAGCAGTGACTTGGACATGAACACTGAAGCTTTCTTT CASSDLDMNTEAFF
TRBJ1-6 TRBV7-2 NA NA TGTGCCAGCAGCCGGCGCCGGTCGGGACTTAGAAATTCACCCCTCCACTTT CASSRRRSGLRNSPLHF
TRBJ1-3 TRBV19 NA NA TGTGCCGCCCGGGACGACAGGTCCTACTCTGGAAACACCATATATTTT CAARDDRSYSGNTIYF